This is a list of T cell receptor beta chains from one sample in a study of identifying expanded T cells in peripheral blood. The method was immunoSEQ multiplex PCR; TCRdb's version includes in-frame clones alone and lacks a portion of them. The table includes 50,000 to 65,000 clones, about four fifths detected once. The specimen was blood. The receptors were gathered from a person aged 18 to 70 in good health. Each CDR3 is given without its conserved first and last residue. The D gene is left open where the match is weak. For some rows the clone size is stated as once, few or many, or as a class when expanded; others skip it.

d_call: TRBD1
v_call: TRBV9
clone_size: NA
j_call: TRBJ1-2
cdr3_aa: ASSVGQGRNGYT

d_call: NA
v_call: TRBV6-1
clone_size: NA
j_call: TRBJ2-5
cdr3_aa: ASSDLTPGETQY

d_call: NA
v_call: TRBV19
clone_size: large
j_call: TRBJ1-1
cdr3_aa: ASMMGTAF

d_call: NA
v_call: TRBV9
clone_size: few
j_call: TRBJ1-3
cdr3_aa: ASSVAPRTGGSGNTIY

d_call: TRBD2
v_call: TRBV14
clone_size: NA
j_call: TRBJ2-3
cdr3_aa: ASSHGTSGRFTDTQY

d_call: NA
v_call: TRBV5-4
clone_size: NA
j_call: TRBJ2-5
cdr3_aa: ASSLSRDSQIKSIQY

d_call: NA
v_call: TRBV2
clone_size: NA
j_call: TRBJ2-1
cdr3_aa: ASSEGVHEQF

d_call: TRBD2
v_call: TRBV11-2
clone_size: NA
j_call: TRBJ2-4
cdr3_aa: ASSTKREGKNIQY

d_call: NA
v_call: TRBV6-1
clone_size: NA
j_call: TRBJ2-3
cdr3_aa: ASSGSIDTQY

d_call: TRBD2
v_call: TRBV18
clone_size: NA
j_call: TRBJ2-1
cdr3_aa: ASSPLAGVNEQF

d_call: NA
v_call: TRBV19
clone_size: NA
j_call: TRBJ2-1
cdr3_aa: ASSIGLTGNEQF

d_call: TRBD2
v_call: TRBV7-9
clone_size: NA
j_call: TRBJ2-1
cdr3_aa: ASSLAGGGIHNEQF

d_call: TRBD1
v_call: TRBV19
clone_size: NA
j_call: TRBJ2-3
cdr3_aa: ASSITGGTDTQY

d_call: TRBD2
v_call: TRBV11-3
clone_size: NA
j_call: TRBJ2-1
cdr3_aa: ASSLFLAGNKLGYNEQF

d_call: TRBD2
v_call: TRBV5-1
clone_size: NA
j_call: TRBJ2-3
cdr3_aa: ASSLSSSGGTDTQY

d_call: TRBD2
v_call: TRBV12-5
clone_size: few
j_call: TRBJ2-1
cdr3_aa: ASGLALAGGPMKEQF

d_call: NA
v_call: TRBV6-6
clone_size: NA
j_call: TRBJ1-1
cdr3_aa: ASSSTAGSEAF

d_call: TRBD2
v_call: TRBV19
clone_size: NA
j_call: TRBJ2-5
cdr3_aa: ASSGTSGRAIKTQY

d_call: NA
v_call: TRBV19
clone_size: NA
j_call: TRBJ1-3
cdr3_aa: ASISQRNSGNTIY

d_call: NA
v_call: TRBV7-9
clone_size: once
j_call: TRBJ2-1
cdr3_aa: ASSLRDGRGKDEQF

d_call: TRBD2
v_call: TRBV7-2
clone_size: NA
j_call: TRBJ2-1
cdr3_aa: ASSMSGERAGKVF

d_call: TRBD2
v_call: TRBV5-1
clone_size: NA
j_call: TRBJ2-5
cdr3_aa: ASSTSGGAEETQY

d_call: NA
v_call: TRBV7-2
clone_size: once
j_call: TRBJ2-1
cdr3_aa: ASSLAPGLPYNEQF

d_call: NA
v_call: TRBV2
clone_size: NA
j_call: TRBJ1-1
cdr3_aa: ASSEEFGFEAF

d_call: TRBD1
v_call: TRBV6-1
clone_size: NA
j_call: TRBJ1-5
cdr3_aa: ASSRDSLQPQH

d_call: TRBD1
v_call: TRBV4-3
clone_size: NA
j_call: TRBJ2-3
cdr3_aa: ASSPPGRGTDTQY

d_call: NA
v_call: TRBV28
clone_size: NA
j_call: TRBJ2-2
cdr3_aa: ASSPRTGAGFTRELF

d_call: TRBD1
v_call: TRBV7-8
clone_size: NA
j_call: TRBJ1-6
cdr3_aa: ASSLAVKGALINNSPLH

d_call: NA
v_call: TRBV7-8
clone_size: few
j_call: TRBJ2-7
cdr3_aa: ASTGRGPLGNEQY

d_call: NA
v_call: TRBV7-9
clone_size: NA
j_call: TRBJ2-2
cdr3_aa: ASSTGPGTGELF

d_call: NA
v_call: TRBV6-1
clone_size: NA
j_call: TRBJ2-4
cdr3_aa: ASTLLGAKNIQY

d_call: NA
v_call: TRBV5-5
clone_size: NA
j_call: TRBJ2-5
cdr3_aa: ASSLTGRDQETQY

d_call: NA
v_call: TRBV27
clone_size: NA
j_call: TRBJ2-2
cdr3_aa: ASSQGTVNTGELF

d_call: TRBD1
v_call: TRBV19
clone_size: NA
j_call: TRBJ1-2
cdr3_aa: ASSPGGGNYGYT

d_call: NA
v_call: TRBV19
clone_size: NA
j_call: TRBJ1-2
cdr3_aa: ASRAGTGGYT

d_call: NA
v_call: TRBV9
clone_size: NA
j_call: TRBJ1-2
cdr3_aa: ASSVDSVGAQSGYT

d_call: NA
v_call: TRBV7-3
clone_size: NA
j_call: TRBJ2-2
cdr3_aa: ASSLSGNGELF

d_call: NA
v_call: TRBV2
clone_size: NA
j_call: TRBJ2-5
cdr3_aa: ASSSNTADGETQY

d_call: NA
v_call: TRBV4-1
clone_size: NA
j_call: TRBJ1-1
cdr3_aa: ASSQVRGAEAF

d_call: TRBD1
v_call: TRBV19
clone_size: NA
j_call: TRBJ1-5
cdr3_aa: ASSPRTGGIQPQH

d_call: TRBD2
v_call: TRBV5-1
clone_size: NA
j_call: TRBJ2-4
cdr3_aa: ASSPGTNLAKNIQY